This T cell receptor (beta chain) was obtained from a study of T-cell memory formation after mild COVID-19. UMIs and sample barcodes were carried by the TCR alpha and TCR beta cDNA libraries that 5'RACE produced using constant-segment primers. MiXCR, run by TCRdb on the 5' RACE reads, gives a single entry per CDR3 protein. The table has around 310,000 distinct CDR3 sequences, roughly 20% seen once. Sequencing was done on a sample of PBMCs or a T cell subset sorted from them (not recorded which). This TCR was recovered from a man in his late teens or twenties who had mild COVID-19 (a few samples of this study predate the infection). Cell type and time point are not known.

As DNA, the CDR3 is TGTGCCAGCTCCCCGGGACCCCAAGGGAATCAGCCCCAGCATTTT. Protein: CASSPGPQGNQPQHF. The chain carries TRBV18 and TRBJ1-5; a weak D match, TRBD1 (5 bases). The CDR3 consists of 15 residues. Germline CDR1 reads KGHSH; CDR2 reads LQKENI. V lost 6 bases, J lost 4 bases, and 16 bases lay in between. The full variable domain, completed using reference TRBV18 and TRBJ1-5, is NAGVMQNPRHLVRRRGQEARLRCSPMKGHSHVYWYRQLPEEGLKFMVYLQKENIIDESGMPKERFSAEFPKEGPSILRIQQVVRGDSAAYFCASSPGPQGNQPQHFGDGTRLSIL.